The source of this T cell receptor (beta chain) is a study of siplizumab effects on memory and regulatory T cells. The assay was immunoSEQ multiplex PCR, and TCRdb's table has in-frame clones only and misses some. Of some 41,000 clones detected, 89% appear once; the ten largest clones hold about 0.25%. The CDR3 totals 14 residues. Germline CDR1 SGHRS, CDR2 YFSETQ. V shed 0 bases, J shed 6 bases, and the junction held 2 bases outside the gene matches. This clonotype was sampled from a human donor in good health. The sample comprised naive CD4+ T cells sorted from blood. The V call is TRBV5-1, the J call TRBJ2-2; 7 nucleotides line up with TRBD2. CDR3 DNA sequence: TGCGCCAGCAGCTTGGGGACTAGTTCCGGGGAGCTGTTTTTT. Residues: CASSLGTSSGELFF.